This TCR beta chain was documented in a study of blood T cells in healthy people across ages. A note on this clonotype: A read error may be the cause here, since a much bigger clone is one base away.

Per the germline V gene, CDR1 is DFQATT and CDR2 is SNEGSKA (reference sequence). V lost 0 bases, J lost 6 bases, and 12 bases lay in between. The CDR3 covers 13 residues. Sample-barcoded 5' priming and a J-beta primer mix drove a second PCR of roughly 6 to 12 cycles. Each sample provided no less than 3 million CDR3-containing paired-end reads. A single record per CDR3 protein comes from TCRdb applying MiXCR to the 5' RACE reads. This table holds around 1.7 million distinct CDR3 sequences, 28% found once. Material: blood. V is TRBV20-1 and J is TRBJ2-7; D is undetermined. This TCR came from a woman aged 25 to 39 in good health. The CDR3 DNA is TGCAGTGCTAGAGATGGCGACTCGTCCGAGCAGTACTTC. Its translation: CSARDGDSSEQYF.